This T cell receptor (beta chain) was retrieved from a study of glioma-infiltrating T cells after dendritic cell vaccination. Study-wide background: Patients received autologous tumor lysate-pulsed dendritic cell vaccination between about 2002 and 2013. The vaccine used monocyte-derived dendritic cells pulsed overnight with autologous tumor lysate. Study-level points and caveats: Only a small number of patients had complete blood and tumor samples.

Noted time point: after dendritic cell vaccination, including at tumor progression/relapse. None of the glioblastoma patients had an isocitrate dehydrogenase mutation. Profiling relied on immunoSEQ multiplex PCR, and the TCRdb table lists in-frame clones only, not all of them. Altogether tens of thousands of clones are present, about 80% being singletons, with the ten largest covering 15% to 18%. This clone came up once. Its specificity is not known. Germline V gene lookup returns CDR1 SGHRS and CDR2 YFSETQ. The length of the CDR3 is 15 residues. The ends were cut back, 1 base at V and 8 bases at J, with 15 bases in the middle.

This material consisted of blood, taken after dendritic cell vaccination. The rearrangement uses TRBV5-1 and TRBJ1-4, with D unclear. The clonotype originates from a human donor with glioblastoma. The CDR3 is CASSLWPRHGEKLFF. DNA for the CDR3: TGCGCCAGCAGCTTGTGGCCCCGGCACGGGGAAAAACTGTTTTTT.